The 7 T cell receptor beta chains below come from one sample, sequenced in a study of long-term antiretroviral therapy in people with HIV. At the survey level, the v3.0 immunoSEQ assay was run. Assay used: immunoSEQ multiplex PCR; TCRdb lists only in-frame clones, some missing. The data contain about 15,000 clones, under 90% of them seen just once; the ten biggest clones take up 7% to 10%. The specimen comprised unsorted PBMCs, sampled 0.1 years after starting antiretroviral therapy. All receptors derive from a man aged 18-30 years with HIV.

The chain employs TRBV6-1 and TRBJ2-1; TRBD2 might be the D (6 bases). CDR1 MNHNS and CDR2 SASEGT come from the germline V gene. The V gene lost 1 base and the J gene lost 3 bases, with 16 bases spanning the gap. CDR3 length: 17 residues. CDR3 sequence: CASSEVPATSSYNEQFF. The CDR3 bases are TGTGCCAGCAGTGAAGTACCAGCTACTAGCAGCTACAATGAGCAGTTCTTC.

The chain carries TRBV11-2 and TRBJ2-5, with D unresolved. Germline assignment: CDR1 SGHAT and CDR2 FQNNGV. This CDR3 contains 13 residues. Between the trimmed V and J ends, which lost 0 bases and 5 bases, there was a span of 7 bases. The CDR3 DNA reads as TGTGCCAGCAGCTTAGACCCGCGGGAGACCCAGTACTTC. As protein: CASSLDPRETQYF.

This chain links TRBV7-2 with TRBJ2-2; a weak D match, TRBD2 (5 bases). Looked up from germline, CDR1 is SGHTA and CDR2 is FQGNSA. V was shortened by 2 bases and J by 5 bases, with 21 bases between the two germline ends. The CDR3 sequence is 18 residues long. As DNA, the CDR3 is TGTGCCAGCAGCTTAAGAGCGATGCGGGCAGATGGGACCGGGGAGCTGTTTTTT. Translation gives CASSLRAMRADGTGELFF.

This sequence joins TRBV7-9 and TRBJ1-4; a weak D match, TRBD1 (5 bases). This CDR3 comprises 14 residues. Germline V lookup: CDR1 SEHNR, CDR2 FQNEAQ (reference sequence). V was trimmed by 5 bases and J by 8 bases, leaving 15 bases between them. CDR3 protein: CASSLFRVQEKLFF. The CDR3 nucleotides read TGTGCCAGCAGCCTATTCAGGGTTCAGGAAAAACTGTTTTTT.

The table lists this clone with a count of one. The genes are TRBV27 and TRBJ2-6; TRBD1 matches 7 bases. The CDR3 runs to 18 residues. Germline V gene sequence: CDR1 MNHEY, CDR2 SMNVEV (reference sequence). Losses at the gene ends were 3 bases for V and 0 bases for J; bases not matched to a gene: 8. CDR3 in amino acids: CASSFKRGHTSGANVLTF. The CDR3 nucleotides read TGTGCCAGCAGTTTCAAAAGGGGGCATACCTCTGGGGCCAACGTCCTGACTTTC.

This chain links TRBV5-1 with TRBJ2-7; no definite D call. The ends were cut back, 5 bases at V and 0 bases at J, with 9 bases in the middle. The CDR3 loop spans 13 amino acids. CDR1 and CDR2 (germline): SGHRS, YFSETQ. This CDR3 is CASREAGSYEQYF. In DNA form, the CDR3 reads TGCGCCAGCAGGGAAGCCGGCTCCTACGAGCAGTACTTC.

In this sample, this clone turned up a few times. The chain combines TRBV13 with TRBJ1-5, with 7 bases aligning to TRBD1. V lost 4 bases to trimming and J lost 0 bases; unmatched junction nucleotides: 12. CDR1 and CDR2 (germline): PRHDT, FYEKMQ (reference sequence). The CDR3 has 18 residues. The CDR3 reads CASSSGGTASYSNQPQHF. The CDR3 nucleotides are TGTGCCAGCAGCTCAGGAGGGACAGCAAGCTATAGCAATCAGCCCCAGCATTTT.